Following are 19 T cell receptor beta chains from one sample sequenced in a study of shared clonotypes between healthy human individuals. Assay: immunoSEQ multiplex PCR; the TCRdb copy retains only in-frame clones and omits some. The data hold a few hundred thousand clones, with roughly four fifths observed a single time. The source material was PBMCs. The receptors were sampled from a woman aged 40 to 55 in good health. Some clones in this sample may be carry-over from other donors' samples.

The rearrangement uses TRBV2 and TRBJ1-5; possibly TRBD1 for D (6 bases). CDR3 size: 12 residues. Germline V gene sequence: CDR1 SNHLY, CDR2 FYNNEI. V was cut by 8 bases and J by 9 bases, with 14 bases left in between. The CDR3 DNA reads TGTGCCAGCGCGGGGGCCCGAGGGCCCCAGCATTTT. The encoded protein is CASAGARGPQHF. The entire variable domain, with the rest obtained from reference TRBV2 and TRBJ1-5, is as follows: EPEVTQTPSHQVTQMGQEVILRCVPISNHLYFYWYRQILGQKVEFLVSFYNNEISEKSEIFDDQFSVERPDGSNFTLKIRSTKLEDSAMYFCASAGARGPQHFGDGTRLSIL.

The chain recombines TRBV15 with TRBJ2-5; D may correspond to TRBD1 or TRBD2 (6 bases each). The CDR3 extends over 15 amino acids. V lost 5 bases and J 2 bases, leaving 15 bases between the germline ends. The germline gives CDR1 LNHNV, CDR2 YYDKDF (reference sequence). The CDR3 loop is CATSRPGALQETQYF. In DNA form, the CDR3 reads TGTGCCACCAGCCGCCCGGGGGCCCTACAAGAGACCCAGTACTTC.

A single count supports this clone. This sequence joins TRBV6-5 and TRBJ1-1; D possibly corresponds to TRBD1 (5 bases). CDR1 is MNHEY, CDR2 SVGAGI, per germline. The CDR3 spans 15 residues. The V gene lost 4 bases and the J gene lost 2 bases, with 14 bases spanning the gap. The CDR3 DNA reads as TGTGCCAGCAGTTCCTCGACAGAACCAAACACTGAAGCTTTCTTT. This sequence encodes CASSSSTEPNTEAFF.

The table lists this clone with a count of one. This chain's CDR3 is CASSLPGLAGGGETQYF. The DNA for the CDR3 is TGTGCCAGCAGCTTACCGGGACTAGCGGGAGGTGGGGAGACCCAGTACTTC. V and J are TRBV5-4 and TRBJ2-5; TRBD2 aligns across 15 bases. CDR3 length: 17 amino acids. CDR1 and CDR2 (germline): SGHNT, YYREEE (reference sequence). J lost 5 bases, V lost 2 bases, and 7 bases had no gene match.

The rearrangement links TRBV12-2 to TRBJ1-2; the table's D call, TRBD1, has no DNA check behind it. TRBV12-2 is recorded as a pseudogene. This CDR3 contains 13 residues. The CDR3 DNA sequence: TGTGCAAGTCGCCGGACAGGGGTCTATGGCTACACCTTC. It translates to CASRRTGVYGYTF.

The chain is built from TRBV29-1 and TRBJ1-4; 8 bases line up with TRBD1. The CDR3 consists of 12 residues. The V segment lost 7 bases and the J segment 5 bases; nucleotides outside the gene matches: 3. Germline-derived CDR1 and CDR2 are SQVTM and ANQGSEA. CDR3 sequence reads: CSARQGNEKLFF. The CDR3 DNA follows: TGCAGCGCGAGACAGGGGAATGAAAAACTGTTTTTT.

The genes are TRBV4-1 and TRBJ1-2; D unresolved. This CDR3 contains 16 residues. Trimming removed 3 bases at V and 1 base at J, with 15 bases between. The germline V gene has CDR1 MGHRA and CDR2 YSYEKL. CDR3 loop: CASSQVSTRSNYGYTF. The DNA for the CDR3 is TGCGCCAGCAGCCAGGTCTCGACCCGCAGTAACTATGGCTACACCTTC.

The rearrangement joins TRBV6-7 to TRBJ2-3; D is perhaps TRBD1 or TRBD2 (5 bases each). TRBV6-7 is classed as an ORF, of uncertain function. Trimming shortened V by 7 bases and J by 4 bases, and 15 bases separated the two germline ends. The CDR3 loop spans 14 amino acids. CDR3 residues: CASTLGDASDTQYF. The CDR3 DNA is TGTGCCAGCACTTTGGGGGACGCATCAGATACGCAGTATTTT.

The CDR3 DNA follows: TGCGCCAGCAGCCAAAAGAAGGAGAAAGTCGGGGAGCTGTTTTTT. Protein sequence: CASSQKKEKVGELFF. The rearrangement joins TRBV4-1 to TRBJ2-2; D is unclear. CDR3 length equals 15 residues. The V gene lost 2 bases and the J gene lost 7 bases, with 14 bases spanning the gap. CDR1 is MGHRA, CDR2 YSYEKL, per germline.

In its sample, this clone was seen a few times. At one of its ends the junction is not consistent with the germline gene, which may arise from a read error. The chain joins TRBV5-1 to TRBJ1-1; tentatively, D is TRBD1 (5 bases). Germline CDR1 and CDR2: SGHRS and YFSETQ. The CDR3 sequence is 11 residues long. The CDR3 spells CASSSRDDRHF. CDR3 DNA sequence: TGCGCCAGCAGCTCCCGGGACGACCGTCACTTT.

The gene calls are TRBV18 and TRBJ2-5; D is uncertain. Germline values: CDR1 KGHSH, CDR2 LQKENI. The V and J ends lost 2 bases and 4 bases respectively, with 17 bases between them. The CDR3 sequence is 16 residues long. CDR3 sequence reads: CASSPTRTEWAETQYF. CDR3 nucleotide sequence: TGTGCCAGCTCACCAACCCGGACCGAATGGGCAGAGACCCAGTACTTC. Full variable domain (outside the CDR3, taken from reference TRBV18 and TRBJ2-5): NAGVMQNPRHLVRRRGQEARLRCSPMKGHSHVYWYRQLPEEGLKFMVYLQKENIIDESGMPKERFSAEFPKEGPSILRIQQVVRGDSAAYFCASSPTRTEWAETQYFGPGTRLLVL.

V and J are TRBV5-4 and TRBJ2-1, with 9 bases aligning to TRBD2. This CDR3 has 15 amino acids. With V trimmed by 3 bases and J by 8 bases, 9 bases remained unmatched. Germline V gene lookup returns CDR1 SGHNT and CDR2 YYREEE (reference sequence). CDR3 residues: CASSYSGGGRDEQFF. In DNA form, the CDR3 reads TGTGCCAGCAGCTATAGCGGGGGCGGAAGAGATGAGCAGTTCTTC.

CDR3 nucleotides: TGTGCCAGTAGTATAGGGTTCGGGAGAACCGGGGAGCTGTTTTTT. Its translation: CASSIGFGRTGELFF. This sequence joins TRBV19 and TRBJ2-2, with D maybe TRBD2 (6 bases). Germline-derived CDR1 and CDR2 are LNHDA and SQIVND (reference sequence). V was clipped by 1 base and J by 5 bases, with 11 bases between them. The CDR3 runs 15 residues. Full variable domain (remainder filled in from reference TRBV19 and TRBJ2-2): DGGITQSPKYLFRKEGQNVTLSCEQNLNHDAMYWYRQDPGQGLRLIYYSQIVNDFQKGDIAEGYSVSREKKESFPLTVTSAQKNPTAFYLCASSIGFGRTGELFFGEGSRLTVL.

The rearrangement links TRBV9 to TRBJ1-1; D might be TRBD1 (5 bases). V lost 3 bases, J lost 2 bases, and 8 bases lay in between. CDR3 length: 13 residues. The germline gives CDR1 SGDLS, CDR2 YYNGEE. The CDR3 DNA reads as TGTGCCAGCAGCGAGACAGCTAACACTGAAGCTTTCTTT. Its translation is CASSETANTEAFF.

The chain links TRBV27 to TRBJ2-1, with 14 bases matching TRBD2. This CDR3 has 15 residues. V shed 4 bases, J shed 7 bases, and the junction held 3 bases outside the gene matches. The germline CDR1 and CDR2 sequences are MNHEY and SMNVEV (reference sequence). CDR3: CASSSRTSGRNEQFF. The CDR3 DNA sequence: TGTGCCAGCAGTTCGCGGACTAGCGGGAGGAATGAGCAGTTCTTC.

This chain links TRBV18 with TRBJ2-3, with 7 bases that match TRBD1. J gave up 6 bases and V 3 bases, and 6 bases lay outside the gene matches. The CDR3 sequence is 14 residues long. The germline V gene has CDR1 KGHSH and CDR2 LQKENI. The CDR3 nucleotides read TGTGCCAGCTCACCGGGACAGCGGCTTGATACGCAGTATTTT. Protein: CASSPGQRLDTQYF.

This chain connects TRBV5-6 to TRBJ2-1; 7 bases are a match to TRBD2. Germline V gene sequence: CDR1 SGHDT, CDR2 YYEEEE. The CDR3 spans 15 residues. Trimming at V came to 1 base and at J to 8 bases, leaving 9 bases not matched to a gene. CDR3 sequence (DNA): TGTGCCAGCAGCTTGTTTCGCGGGAGCGTGTATGAGCAGTTCTTC. Translation: CASSLFRGSVYEQFF.

The V gene is TRBV15, the J gene TRBJ2-5; D remains ambiguous. The V end was cut by 4 bases, the J end by 1 base, with 10 bases between. From germline, CDR1 is LNHNV and CDR2 YYDKDF (reference sequence). The CDR3 length is 14 residues. CDR3 DNA sequence: TGTGCCACCAGCAATCGAAGGTTCCAAGAGACCCAGTACTTC. Translating gives CATSNRRFQETQYF.

This clone came up a few times. V usage is TRBV28 and J usage is TRBJ2-7, with 13 bases lining up with TRBD2. J lost 6 bases, V lost 6 bases, and 2 bases had no gene match. This CDR3 spans 13 amino acids. The germline V gene has CDR1 MDHEN and CDR2 SYDVKM. The CDR3 DNA reads TGTGCCAGCAGAACTAGCGGGAGGGCCGAGCAGTACTTC. Translating it yields CASRTSGRAEQYF.